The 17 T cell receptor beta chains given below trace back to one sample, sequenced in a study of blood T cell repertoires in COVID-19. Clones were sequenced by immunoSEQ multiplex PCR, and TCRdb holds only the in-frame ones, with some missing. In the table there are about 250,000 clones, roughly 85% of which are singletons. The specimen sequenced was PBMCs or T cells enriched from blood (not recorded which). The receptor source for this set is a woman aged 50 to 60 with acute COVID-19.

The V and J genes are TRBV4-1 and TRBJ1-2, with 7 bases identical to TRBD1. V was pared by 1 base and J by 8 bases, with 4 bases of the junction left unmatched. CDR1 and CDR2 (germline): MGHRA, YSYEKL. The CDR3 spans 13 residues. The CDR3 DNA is TGCGCCAGCAGCCAAGGAACAGGGGCCGGCTACACCTTC. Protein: CASSQGTGAGYTF.

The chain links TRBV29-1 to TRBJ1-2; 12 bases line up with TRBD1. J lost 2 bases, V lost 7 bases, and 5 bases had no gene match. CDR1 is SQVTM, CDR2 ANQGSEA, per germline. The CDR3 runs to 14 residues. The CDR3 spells CSAGGTGGNYGYTF. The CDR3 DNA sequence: TGCAGCGCCGGAGGGACAGGGGGCAACTATGGCTACACCTTC.

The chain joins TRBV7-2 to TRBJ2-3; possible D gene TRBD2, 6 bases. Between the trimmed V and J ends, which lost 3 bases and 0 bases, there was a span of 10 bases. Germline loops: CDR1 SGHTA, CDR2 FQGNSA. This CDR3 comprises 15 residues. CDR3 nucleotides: TGTGCCAGCAGCTTCGGGACTTCGAGCACAGATACGCAGTATTTT. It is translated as CASSFGTSSTDTQYF.

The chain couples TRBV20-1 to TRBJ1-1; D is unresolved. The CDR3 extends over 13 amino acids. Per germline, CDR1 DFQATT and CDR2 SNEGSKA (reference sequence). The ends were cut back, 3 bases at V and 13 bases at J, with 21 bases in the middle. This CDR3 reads CSASAGVPPVGFF. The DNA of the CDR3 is TGCAGTGCTAGTGCCGGAGTGCCACCCGTCGGTTTCTTT.

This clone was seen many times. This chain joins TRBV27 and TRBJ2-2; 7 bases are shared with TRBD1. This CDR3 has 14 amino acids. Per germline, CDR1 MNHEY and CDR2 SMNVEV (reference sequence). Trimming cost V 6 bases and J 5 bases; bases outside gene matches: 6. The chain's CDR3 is CASRSTGSTGELFF. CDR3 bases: TGTGCCAGCAGGTCGACAGGGAGTACCGGGGAGCTGTTTTTT.

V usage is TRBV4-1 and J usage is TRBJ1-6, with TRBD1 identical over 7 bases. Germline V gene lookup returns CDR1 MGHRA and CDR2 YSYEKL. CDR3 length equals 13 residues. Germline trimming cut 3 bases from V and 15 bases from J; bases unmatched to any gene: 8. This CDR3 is CASSHERTGLLHF. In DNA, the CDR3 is TGCGCCAGCAGCCATGAACGGACAGGTCTCCTCCACTTT.

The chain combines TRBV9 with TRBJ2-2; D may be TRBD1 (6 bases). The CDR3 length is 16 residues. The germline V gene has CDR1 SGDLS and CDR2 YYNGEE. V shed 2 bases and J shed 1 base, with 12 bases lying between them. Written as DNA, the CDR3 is TGTGCCAGCAGCGTCCGACAGGCCGAGAACACCGGGGAGCTGTTTTTT. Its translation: CASSVRQAENTGELFF.

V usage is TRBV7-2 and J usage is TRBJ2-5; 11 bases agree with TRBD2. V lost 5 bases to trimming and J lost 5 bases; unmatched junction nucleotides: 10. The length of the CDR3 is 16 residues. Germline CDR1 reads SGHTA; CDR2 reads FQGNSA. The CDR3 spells CASSATLAGGWETQYF. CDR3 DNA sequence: TGTGCCAGCAGCGCCACTCTAGCGGGGGGATGGGAGACCCAGTACTTC.

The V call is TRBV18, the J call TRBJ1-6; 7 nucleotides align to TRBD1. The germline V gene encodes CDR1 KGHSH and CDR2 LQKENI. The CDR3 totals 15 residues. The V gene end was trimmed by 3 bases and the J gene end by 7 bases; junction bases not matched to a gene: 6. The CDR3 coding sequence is TGTGCCAGCTCACCGTCGACAGGGAAGAATTCACCCCTCCACTTT. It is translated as CASSPSTGKNSPLHF.

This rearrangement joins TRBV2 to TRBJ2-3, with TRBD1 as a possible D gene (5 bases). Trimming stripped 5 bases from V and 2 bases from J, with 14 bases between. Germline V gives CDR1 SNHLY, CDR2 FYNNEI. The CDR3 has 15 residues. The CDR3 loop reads CASSQGLTSTDTQYF. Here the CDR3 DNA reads TGTGCCAGCAGTCAGGGTCTTACCTCCACAGATACGCAGTATTTT.

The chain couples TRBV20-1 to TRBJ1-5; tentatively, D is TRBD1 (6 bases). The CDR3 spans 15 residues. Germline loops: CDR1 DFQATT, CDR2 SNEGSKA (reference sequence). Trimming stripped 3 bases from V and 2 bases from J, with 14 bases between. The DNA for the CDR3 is TGCAGTGCTAGTGGTCTACAGGGTGGCAATCAGCCCCAGCATTTT. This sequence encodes CSASGLQGGNQPQHF.

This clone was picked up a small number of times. CDR3 in DNA: TGTGCCAGCAGTGAATTGGGACTAGAAAACACCGGGGAGCTGTTTTTT. Encoded protein: CASSELGLENTGELFF. The J gene is TRBJ2-2, the V gene TRBV2; 8 bases map to TRBD2. V shed 2 bases and J 2 bases; nucleotides not matched to a gene: 4. This CDR3 is built from 16 residues. Germline values: CDR1 SNHLY, CDR2 FYNNEI.

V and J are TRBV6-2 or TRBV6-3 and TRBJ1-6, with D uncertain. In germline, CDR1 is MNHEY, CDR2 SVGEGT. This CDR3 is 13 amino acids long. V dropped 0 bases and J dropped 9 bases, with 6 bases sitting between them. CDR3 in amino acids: CASSYSRFSPLHF. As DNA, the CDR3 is TGTGCCAGCAGTTACTCGAGGTTTTCACCCCTCCACTTT.

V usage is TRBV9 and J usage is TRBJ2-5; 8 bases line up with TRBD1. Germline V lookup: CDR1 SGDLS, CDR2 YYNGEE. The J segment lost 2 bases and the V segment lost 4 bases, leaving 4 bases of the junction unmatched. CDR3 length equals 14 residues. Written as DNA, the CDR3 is TGTGCCAGCAGCCCTTGGACAGGGCAAGAGACCCAGTACTTC. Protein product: CASSPWTGQETQYF.

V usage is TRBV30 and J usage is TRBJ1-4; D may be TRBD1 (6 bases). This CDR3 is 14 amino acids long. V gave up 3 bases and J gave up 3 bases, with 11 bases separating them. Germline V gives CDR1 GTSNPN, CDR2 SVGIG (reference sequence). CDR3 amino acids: CAWRHPGANEKLFF. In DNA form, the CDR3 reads TGTGCCTGGAGGCACCCAGGGGCTAATGAAAAACTGTTTTTT.

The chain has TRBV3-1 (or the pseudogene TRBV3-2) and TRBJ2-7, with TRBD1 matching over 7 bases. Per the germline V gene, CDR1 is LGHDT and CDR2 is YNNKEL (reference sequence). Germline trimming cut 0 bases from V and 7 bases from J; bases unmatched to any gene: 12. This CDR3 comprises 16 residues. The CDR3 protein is CASSQDLRQGVREQYF. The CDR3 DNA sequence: TGTGCCAGCAGCCAAGATTTAAGGCAGGGGGTGAGGGAGCAGTACTTC.

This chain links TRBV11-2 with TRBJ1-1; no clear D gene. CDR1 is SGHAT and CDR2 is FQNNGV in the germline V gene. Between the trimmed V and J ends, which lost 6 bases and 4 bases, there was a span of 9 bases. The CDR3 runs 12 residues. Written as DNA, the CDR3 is TGTGCCAGCAGGGCGGTGAGCACTGAAGCTTTCTTT. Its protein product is CASRAVSTEAFF.